These 8 T cell receptor beta chains came from one sample sequenced in a study of blood T cells in healthy people across ages. Then a second PCR, running roughly 7 to 11 cycles, was carried out with a sample-barcoded 5' primer and a J-beta primer mix. One entry per CDR3 protein results from TCRdb running MiXCR on the 5' RACE reads. This sample has 1.5 million or so distinct CDR3 sequences, with about 40% found just once. Input material: blood. These receptors were obtained from a woman aged 18 to 35 in good health.

This clonotype was counted only a few times. The genes are TRBV9 and TRBJ2-1, with D unclear. The germline gives CDR1 SGDLS, CDR2 YYNGEE. The CDR3 runs 14 residues. V shed 0 bases and J shed 8 bases, with 12 bases lying between them. The CDR3 here is CASSVEVEWDEQFF. CDR3 DNA: TGTGCCAGCAGCGTAGAGGTCGAGTGGGATGAGCAGTTCTTC.

This chain links TRBV24-1 with TRBJ2-1, with D possibly TRBD2 on 5 matching bases. The V end lost 2 bases, the J end lost 9 bases, and 13 bases lay between the germline ends. This CDR3 comprises 14 residues. CDR1 is KGHDR, CDR2 SFDVKD, per germline. The CDR3 reads CATSDSRTDSEQFF. The DNA of the CDR3 is TGTGCCACCAGTGATTCGCGGACTGATTCTGAGCAGTTCTTC.

This clonotype came up a few times. The chain links TRBV5-1 to TRBJ2-7, with D possibly TRBD2 on 5 matching bases. V lost 2 bases and J 1 base, leaving 10 bases between the germline ends. The V gene's germline CDR1 is SGHRS and CDR2 YFSETQ. The CDR3 is 14 residues long. CDR3: CASSFDGVSYEQYF. CDR3 nucleotides: TGCGCCAGCAGCTTTGACGGGGTTTCCTACGAGCAGTACTTC.

This clonotype was found a few times. Here the CDR3 reads CASSLTGAAGANVLTF. The CDR3 DNA follows: TGTGCCAGCAGCTTAACAGGGGCAGCGGGGGCCAACGTCCTGACTTTC. V gene TRBV7-9 combines with J gene TRBJ2-6; TRBD1 matches 7 bases. Trimming cost V 2 bases and J 4 bases; bases outside gene matches: 5. Germline V gene data show CDR1 as SEHNR and CDR2 as FQNEAQ (reference sequence). The CDR3 extends over 16 amino acids.

J is TRBJ1-5 and V is TRBV3-1; tentatively, D is TRBD1 (6 bases). The CDR3 has 14 residues. Trimming took off 2 bases at V and 5 bases at J, with 10 bases between the two ends. Per germline, CDR1 LGHDT and CDR2 YNNKEL (reference sequence). The CDR3 reads CASSQTGSYQPQHF. The CDR3 nucleotides are TGTGCCAGCAGCCAAACAGGGAGTTATCAGCCCCAGCATTTT.

This chain links TRBV5-1 with TRBJ2-1; 7 bases align to TRBD2. The CDR3 runs to 15 residues. V lost 4 bases, J lost 2 bases, and 6 bases stayed unmatched. Germline loops: CDR1 SGHRS, CDR2 YFSETQ. Written as DNA, the CDR3 is TGCGCCAGCAGCCACGGCGGGAGTACCTACAATGAGCAGTTCTTC. Protein: CASSHGGSTYNEQFF.

V usage is TRBV3-1 and J usage is TRBJ2-7, with D perhaps given as TRBD1 or TRBD2 (5 bases each). The CDR3 spans 14 residues. V gave up 10 bases and J gave up 4 bases, with 20 bases separating them. In germline, CDR1 is LGHDT, CDR2 YNNKEL (reference sequence). The CDR3, as DNA: TGTGCCACCGGAAGGTCCGGGGCTCTATACGAGCAGTACTTC. It yields the protein CATGRSGALYEQYF.

The CDR3 nucleotides read TGTGCCATCAGTGAGGAGACAGGGACACTGTTTTTT. Translation gives CAISEETGTLFF. V and J are TRBV10-3 and TRBJ1-4; the match to TRBD1 covers 7 bases. With 2 bases clipped from V and 13 bases from J, the junction kept 4 bases outside the gene matches. This CDR3 contains 12 residues. Germline CDR1 ENHRY, CDR2 SYGVKD.